The rows below give T cell receptor beta chains drawn from one sample of a study of early T cells in non-severe SARS-CoV-2 infection. One entry per CDR3 protein, called by TCRdb with MiXCR from the 5' RACE reads. Among about 67,000 distinct CDR3 sequences listed, roughly 11% were seen once. Input material: whole blood. The receptors were gathered from an adult who was a healthcare worker with PCR-confirmed SARS-CoV-2 infection or an uninfected control (not recorded which). CDR3s include the opening cysteine and the closing phenylalanine or tryptophan. D genes are given only for firm matches. Clone size appears in some rows only: once, few, many, or a class for an expanded clone.

CDR3aa	CDR3nt	abundance	len	d_gene	v_gene	j_gene
CASSYGTSGRTDTQYF	TGTGCCAGCAGTTACGGGACTAGCGGGAGAACAGATACGCAGTATTTT	few	16	TRBD2	TRBV6-6	TRBJ2-3
CASSQTGLAGVETQYF	TGCGCCAGCAGCCAAACCGGACTAGCGGGAGTGGAGACCCAGTACTTC	many	16	TRBD2	TRBV4-1	TRBJ2-5
CASSQDRGGFRTDTQYF	TGTGCCAGCAGCCAAGATCGCGGGGGGTTTCGCACAGATACGCAGTATTTT	few	17	TRBD2	TRBV14	TRBJ2-3
CSVESDTQYF	TGCAGCGTTGAGTCAGATACGCAGTATTTT	few	10	NA	TRBV29-1	TRBJ2-3
CASSTSPGLLEKLFF	TGTGCCAGCAGCACTAGTCCGGGACTTCTTGAAAAACTGTTTTTT	many	15	NA	TRBV7-6	TRBJ1-4
CASSLESWTGLSNQPQHF	TGTGCCAGCAGTTTAGAAAGCTGGACTGGGTTGAGCAATCAGCCCCAGCATTTT	few	18	NA	TRBV28	TRBJ1-5
CASSLVRGLEYF	TGTGCCAGCAGTTTAGTTCGGGGCTTGGAGTACTTC	few	12	NA	TRBV28	TRBJ2-7
CASSYQARGRNYGYTF	TGTGCCAGCAGTTACCAGGCGCGGGGGCGCAACTATGGCTACACCTTC	many	16	NA	TRBV6-5	TRBJ1-2
CASSLEGQYKNIQYF	TGTGCCAGCAGCTTAGAGGGGCAGTACAAAAACATTCAGTACTTC	NA	15	NA	TRBV11-2	TRBJ2-4
CASSFSGRATDEQFF	TGCGCCAGCAGCTTTAGCGGGAGGGCGACGGATGAGCAGTTCTTC	many	15	TRBD2	TRBV5-1	TRBJ2-1
CSARGISSGRLSDEQYF	TGCAGTGCTAGGGGGATAAGTTCCGGGCGGCTCAGCGACGAGCAGTACTTC	many	17	NA	TRBV20-1	TRBJ2-7
CASSSGGNTEAFF	TGTGCCAGCAGCTCAGGGGGGAACACTGAAGCTTTCTTT	NA	13	TRBD1	TRBV7-9	TRBJ1-1
CASSPGIQPQHF	TGTGCCAGCAGCCCAGGGATTCAGCCCCAGCATTTT	many	12	NA	TRBV12-3/TRBV12-4	TRBJ1-5
CASSLGLASVGTQYF	TGTGCCAGCAGCTTAGGGCTCGCTTCGGTAGGGACCCAGTACTTC	many	15	NA	TRBV11-2	TRBJ2-5
CASSLGPGDEQFF	TGTGCCAGCAGCTTAGGTCCCGGGGATGAGCAGTTCTTC	many	13	NA	TRBV7-2	TRBJ2-1
CASREGGQETQYF	TGTGCCAGCAGGGAGGGAGGGCAAGAGACCCAGTACTTC	many	13	TRBD2	TRBV27	TRBJ2-5
CASSDRELHEQYF	TGTGCCAGCAGCGACAGGGAGTTGCACGAGCAGTACTTC	NA	13	TRBD1	TRBV11-3	TRBJ2-7
CASSQTGPVPQYF	TGCGCCAGCAGCCAGACAGGTCCGGTCCCCCAGTACTTC	NA	13	NA	TRBV4-1	TRBJ2-5
CASSPVGGAYEQYF	TGTGCCAGCTCACCTGTAGGGGGGGCCTACGAGCAGTACTTC	few	14	NA	TRBV18	TRBJ2-7
CASSPRQGDGYTF	TGTGCCAGCAGCCCTAGACAGGGCGACGGCTACACCTTC	many	13	TRBD1	TRBV11-2	TRBJ1-2
CASSPTTGWSSGANVLTF	TGTGCCAGCAGCCCGACGACAGGGTGGAGCTCTGGGGCCAACGTCCTGACTTTC	many	18	TRBD1	TRBV7-9	TRBJ2-6
CSVSSASPVEQYF	TGCAGCGTTTCGTCCGCCAGCCCGGTCGAGCAGTACTTC	many	13	NA	TRBV29-1	TRBJ2-7
CASSLVGSTDTQYF	TGTGCCAGCAGTTTGGTCGGTAGCACAGATACGCAGTATTTT	many	14	NA	TRBV28	TRBJ2-3
CASTAPPGQGERKARGPVADTQYF	TGTGCCAGCACCGCCCCCCCGGGACAGGGGGAAAGGAAGGCGAGAGGGCCCGTCGCAGATACGCAGTATTTT	NA	24	TRBD1	TRBV5-5	TRBJ2-3
CASSIRGSPLHF	TGTGCCAGCAGTATCAGGGGTTCACCCCTCCACTTT	many	12	NA	TRBV6-5	TRBJ1-6
CASSYSIGTKNTEAFF	TGTGCCAGCAGTTACTCGATAGGGACAAAGAACACTGAAGCTTTCTTT	NA	16	NA	TRBV6-5	TRBJ1-1
CASLQRDGSTDTQYF	TGTGCCAGCCTTCAACGGGACGGGAGCACAGATACGCAGTATTTT	NA	15	NA	TRBV7-9	TRBJ2-3
CASSGDSQETQYF	TGTGCCAGCAGTGGGGATTCCCAAGAGACCCAGTACTTC	few	13	NA	TRBV2	TRBJ2-5
CASSYGGGDEETQYF	TGTGCCAGCAGTTACGGGGGAGGGGACGAAGAGACCCAGTACTTC	many	15	TRBD2	TRBV6-5	TRBJ2-5
CASSLAGANEQFF	TGTGCCAGCAGCTTAGCGGGTGCCAATGAGCAGTTCTTC	many	13	TRBD2	TRBV28	TRBJ2-1
CASGGSGTVDTEAFF	TGTGCCAGCGGAGGGTCAGGGACTGTTGACACTGAAGCTTTCTTT	few	15	NA	TRBV3-1	TRBJ1-1
CASRDRPGLAGTNDGELFF	TGTGCCAGCAGAGACCGACCGGGACTAGCGGGGACCAACGACGGGGAGCTGTTTTTT	many	19	TRBD2	TRBV7-3	TRBJ2-2
CSARSAGTPKQFF	TGCAGTGCTAGATCGGCCGGGACTCCAAAGCAGTTCTTC	many	13	NA	TRBV20-1	TRBJ2-1
CASSLYIGRNEQFF	TGTGCCAGCAGCTTGTATATAGGGAGGAATGAGCAGTTCTTC	many	14	NA	TRBV5-6	TRBJ2-1
CASSQTSGVIEKLFF	TGCGCCAGCAGCCAGACTTCAGGGGTGATAGAAAAACTGTTTTTT	many	15	NA	TRBV4-1	TRBJ1-4
CASSPGTAGGTGELFF	TGTGCCAGCAGCCCAGGGACTGCCGGTGGGACCGGGGAGCTGTTTTTT	many	16	NA	TRBV5-6	TRBJ2-2
CASSLRGGRELFF	TGTGCCAGCAGCCTAAGGGGGGGCCGGGAGCTGTTTTTT	few	13	NA	TRBV27	TRBJ2-2
CASSQEVFLGLAGESGANVLTF	TGCGCCAGCAGCCAAGAGGTATTTCTGGGACTAGCGGGAGAATCTGGGGCCAACGTCCTGACTTTC	medium-sized	22	TRBD2	TRBV4-1	TRBJ2-6
CASRRGPGTGELFF	TGTGCCAGCCGAAGAGGGCCGGGGACCGGGGAGCTGTTTTTT	NA	14	NA	TRBV6-2/TRBV6-3	TRBJ2-2
CASSPGTVPYEQYF	TGTGCCAGCAGTCCCGGGACAGTTCCCTACGAGCAGTACTTC	many	14	TRBD1	TRBV9	TRBJ2-7
CASSLSPIRIAGGQKTQYF	TGTGCCAGCAGTTTATCCCCAATTAGGATAGCGGGGGGGCAGAAGACGCAGTATTTT	NA	19	TRBD2	TRBV27	TRBJ2-3
CASSLVQGSNEQYF	TGTGCCAGCAGCTTAGTACAGGGAAGTAACGAGCAGTACTTC	NA	14	NA	TRBV7-6	TRBJ2-7
CASSASRRANVLTF	TGTGCCAGCAGCGCCTCACGGAGGGCCAACGTCCTGACTTTC	once	14	NA	TRBV7-8	TRBJ2-6
CASSPQTGLEGGYTF	TGTGCCAGCAGCCCGCAGACAGGGTTAGAGGGCGGCTACACCTTC	many	15	TRBD1	TRBV7-2	TRBJ1-2
CASSQGASGGEQYF	TGTGCCAGCAGCCAAGGTGCCAGCGGAGGCGAGCAGTACTTC	many	14	NA	TRBV3-1	TRBJ2-7
CASSPPEVRLQETQYF	TGTGCCAGCAGCCCACCCGAGGTACGGCTTCAAGAGACCCAGTACTTC	many	16	NA	TRBV7-2	TRBJ2-5
CASSSLAGDQNEQFF	TGTGCCAGCAGCTCACTAGCGGGAGATCAAAATGAGCAGTTCTTC	few	15	TRBD2	TRBV11-3	TRBJ2-1
CASSDSDNNEQFF	TGTGCCAGCAGTGACTCAGACAACAATGAGCAGTTCTTC	many	13	NA	TRBV6-4	TRBJ2-1
CASSVGPDLYGYTF	TGTGCCAGCAGCGTAGGGCCAGATCTCTATGGCTACACCTTC	NA	14	NA	TRBV9	TRBJ1-2
CASSSGLSTAEQFF	TGTGCCAGCAGTTCCGGACTGAGTACGGCTGAGCAGTTCTTC	NA	14	NA	TRBV12-3/TRBV12-4	TRBJ2-1